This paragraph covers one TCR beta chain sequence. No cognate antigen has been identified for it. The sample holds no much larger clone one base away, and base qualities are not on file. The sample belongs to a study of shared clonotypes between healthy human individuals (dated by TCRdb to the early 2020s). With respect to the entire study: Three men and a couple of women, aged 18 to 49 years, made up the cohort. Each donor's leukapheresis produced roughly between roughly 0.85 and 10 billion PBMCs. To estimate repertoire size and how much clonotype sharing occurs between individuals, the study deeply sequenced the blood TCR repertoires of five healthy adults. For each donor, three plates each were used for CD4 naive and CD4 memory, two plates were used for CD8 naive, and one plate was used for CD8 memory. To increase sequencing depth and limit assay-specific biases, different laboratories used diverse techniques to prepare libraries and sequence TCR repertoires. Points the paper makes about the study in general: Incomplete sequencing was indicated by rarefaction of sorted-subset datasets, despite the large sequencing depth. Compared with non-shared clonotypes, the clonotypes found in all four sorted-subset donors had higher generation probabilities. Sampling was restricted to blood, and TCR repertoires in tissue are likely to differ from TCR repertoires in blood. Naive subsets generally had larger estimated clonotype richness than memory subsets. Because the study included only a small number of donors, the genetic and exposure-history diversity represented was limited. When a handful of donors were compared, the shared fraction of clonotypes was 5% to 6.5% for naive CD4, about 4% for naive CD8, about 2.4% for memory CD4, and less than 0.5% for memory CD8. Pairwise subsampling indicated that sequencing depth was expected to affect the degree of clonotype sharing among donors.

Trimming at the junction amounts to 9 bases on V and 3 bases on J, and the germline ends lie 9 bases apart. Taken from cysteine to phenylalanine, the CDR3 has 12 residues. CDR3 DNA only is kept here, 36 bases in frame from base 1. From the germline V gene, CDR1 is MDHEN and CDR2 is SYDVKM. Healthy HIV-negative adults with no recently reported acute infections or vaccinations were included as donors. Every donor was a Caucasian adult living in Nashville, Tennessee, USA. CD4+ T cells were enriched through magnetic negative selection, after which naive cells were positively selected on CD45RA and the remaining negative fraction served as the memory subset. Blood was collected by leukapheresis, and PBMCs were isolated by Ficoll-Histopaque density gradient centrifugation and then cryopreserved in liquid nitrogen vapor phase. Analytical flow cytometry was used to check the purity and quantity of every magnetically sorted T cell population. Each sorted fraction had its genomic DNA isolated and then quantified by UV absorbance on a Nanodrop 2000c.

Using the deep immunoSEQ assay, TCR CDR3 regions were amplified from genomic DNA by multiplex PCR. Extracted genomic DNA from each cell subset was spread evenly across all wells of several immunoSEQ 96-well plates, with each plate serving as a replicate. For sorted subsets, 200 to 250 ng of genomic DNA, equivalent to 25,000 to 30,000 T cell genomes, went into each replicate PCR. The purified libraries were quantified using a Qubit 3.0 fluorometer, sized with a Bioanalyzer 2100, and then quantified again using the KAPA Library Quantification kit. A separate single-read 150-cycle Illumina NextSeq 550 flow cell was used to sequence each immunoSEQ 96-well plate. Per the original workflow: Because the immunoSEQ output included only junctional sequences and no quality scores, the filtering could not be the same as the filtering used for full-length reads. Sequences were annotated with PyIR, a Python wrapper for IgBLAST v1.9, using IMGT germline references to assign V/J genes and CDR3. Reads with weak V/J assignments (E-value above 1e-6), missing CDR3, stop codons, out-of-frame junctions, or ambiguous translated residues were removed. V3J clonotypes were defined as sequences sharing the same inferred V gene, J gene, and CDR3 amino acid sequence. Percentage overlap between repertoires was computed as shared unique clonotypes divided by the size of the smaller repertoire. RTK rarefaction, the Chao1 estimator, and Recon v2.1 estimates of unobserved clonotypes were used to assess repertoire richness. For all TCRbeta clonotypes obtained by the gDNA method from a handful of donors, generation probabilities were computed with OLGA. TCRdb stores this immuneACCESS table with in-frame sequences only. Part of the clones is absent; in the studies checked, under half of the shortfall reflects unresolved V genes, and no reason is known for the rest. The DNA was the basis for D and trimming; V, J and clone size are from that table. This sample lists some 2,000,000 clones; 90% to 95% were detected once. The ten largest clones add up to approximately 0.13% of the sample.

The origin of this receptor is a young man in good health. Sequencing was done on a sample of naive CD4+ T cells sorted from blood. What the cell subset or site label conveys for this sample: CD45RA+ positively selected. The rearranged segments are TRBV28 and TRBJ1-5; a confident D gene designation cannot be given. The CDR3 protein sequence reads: CASRSTNQPQHF. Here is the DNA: TGTGCCAGTCGCAGTACCAATCAGCCCCAGCATTTT.